These 8 T cell receptor beta chains share one sample of origin, sequenced in a study of graft-versus-host responses after intestinal transplantation. What these receptors recognize is not known. The data were produced by immunoSEQ multiplex PCR, yet TCRdb's version contains in-frame clones alone and is incomplete. This sample has about 86,000 clones; 80% to 85% occur once, and the top ten carry about 18%. This specimen consisted of unstimulated CD8+ T cells sorted from spleen or lymph node cells, obtained before intestinal transplant. The receptors come from a human donor who received an intestinal transplant.

The rearrangement uses TRBV28 and TRBJ1-2; D is ambiguous. The CDR3 has 14 amino acids. V was pared by 1 base and J by 2 bases, with 8 bases between. Germline V gene lookup returns CDR1 MDHEN and CDR2 SYDVKM. The CDR3 DNA sequence: TGTGCCAGCAGTTTATACCACAGAAACTATGGCTACACCTTC. Amino acid sequence: CASSLYHRNYGYTF.

In this sample, this clone turned up once. The J gene is TRBJ2-1, the V gene TRBV2, with D perhaps TRBD1 or TRBD2 (5 bases each). This CDR3 spans 14 amino acids. The ends were cut back, 8 bases at V and 6 bases at J, with 17 bases in the middle. The germline V gene encodes CDR1 SNHLY and CDR2 FYNNEI. The CDR3 here is CASHLRGRVNEQFF. CDR3 DNA sequence: TGTGCCAGCCATCTCCGGGGCAGGGTCAATGAGCAGTTCTTC.

The chain has TRBV6-1 and TRBJ2-7; 7 positions match TRBD2. From germline, CDR1 is MNHNS and CDR2 SASEGT. V lost 1 base to trimming and J lost 2 bases; unmatched junction nucleotides: 5. The CDR3 loop spans 15 amino acids. As DNA, the CDR3 is TGTGCCAGCAGTGAAGGAGCGGGGCAGACCTACGAGCAGTACTTC. Residues: CASSEGAGQTYEQYF.

Written as DNA, the CDR3 is TGTGCCAGCAGCCCCGGGACCAATGAGCAGTTCTTC. This sequence encodes CASSPGTNEQFF. The chain recombines TRBV7-6 with TRBJ2-1; D may correspond to TRBD1 or TRBD2 (5 bases each). The CDR3 totals 12 residues. Per the germline V gene, CDR1 is SGHVS and CDR2 is FNYEAQ. V was pared by 5 bases and J by 6 bases, with 8 bases between.

The V call is TRBV2, the J call TRBJ2-5, with a possible D match to TRBD2 (7 bases). Trimming removed 3 bases from V and 5 bases from J, with 16 bases in between. The CDR3 is made up of 15 amino acids. CDR1 is SNHLY and CDR2 is FYNNEI in the germline V gene. CDR3 sequence: CASSDFRGREETQYF. In DNA, the CDR3 is TGTGCCAGCAGTGATTTCCGGGGGCGGGAGGAGACCCAGTACTTC. Looking up the rest from reference TRBV2 and TRBJ2-5 gives the full variable domain: EPEVTQTPSHQVTQMGQEVILRCVPISNHLYFYWYRQILGQKVEFLVSFYNNEISEKSEIFDDQFSVERPDGSNFTLKIRSTKLEDSAMYFCASSDFRGREETQYFGPGTRLLVL.

This rearrangement joins TRBV29-1 to TRBJ2-1; D might be TRBD1 (6 bases). Looked up from germline, CDR1 is SQVTM and CDR2 is ANQGSEA. Trimming removed 0 bases from V and 4 bases from J, with 13 bases in between. The CDR3 has 15 amino acids. CDR3 region: CSVEDGGLGYNEQFF. Here the CDR3 DNA reads TGCAGCGTTGAAGATGGGGGCCTTGGGTACAATGAGCAGTTCTTC.

The chain is built from TRBV7-6 and TRBJ1-1; D may be TRBD1 (6 bases). Germline V gene data show CDR1 as SGHVS and CDR2 as FNYEAQ. This CDR3 has 15 amino acids. The V end was cut by 5 bases, the J end by 11 bases, with 24 bases between. The CDR3 coding sequence is TGTGCCAGCAGCGAATACACCGGGACACCCTTTCGGGCTTTCTTT. It encodes CASSEYTGTPFRAFF.

The chain is built from TRBV6-4 and TRBJ1-6; maybe TRBD1 (5 bases). Trimming pared 8 bases from V and 5 bases from J, leaving 10 bases between. This CDR3 comprises 13 residues. The germline CDR1 and CDR2 sequences are MRHNA and SNTAGT. Here the CDR3 reads CASGRGDNSPLHF. The CDR3 DNA is TGTGCCAGCGGCAGAGGGGATAATTCACCCCTCCACTTT.